This record covers a single T cell receptor (beta chain). What it binds is not known. The likely explanation is a read error, given a far larger clone one base away. Other nucleotide sequences in the sample specify the same CDR3. This sample stems from a study of shared clonotypes between healthy human individuals. Notes on the study in general: Represented diversity, genetic and exposure-history alike, was limited by few donors.

Execution of the assay was at deep level. Produced via immunoSEQ multiplex PCR; TCRdb's table is partial and in-frame only. The profile shows about half a million clones, 81% of them singletons. This CDR3 contains 13 residues. CDR1 WNHNN and CDR2 SYGVQD come from the germline V gene (reference sequence). Healthy and HIV-negative, the adult donors had no recent acute infections or vaccinations. Extraction of genomic DNA in unsorted samples used approximately 84 million PBMCs. This receptor was identified in a woman aged 40 to 49 in good health. Some clones in this sample may be carry-over from other donors' samples. The chain couples TRBV10-1 to TRBJ1-1; TRBD1 aligns across 7 bases. Sequenced: PBMCs. CDR3: CASRQGTNTEAFF. The DNA of the CDR3 is TGCGCCAGCAGACAGGGGACGAACACCGAAGCTTTCTTT.